This T cell receptor (beta chain) was sequenced during a study of blood T cell repertoires in COVID-19. Study details: Researchers got acute and convalescent COVID-19 samples from the United States, Italy and Spain.

The CDR3 covers 17 residues. Looked up from germline, CDR1 is KGHSH and CDR2 is LQKENI. V lost 2 bases and J lost 4, with 17 bases in between. Per the study methods: How many nucleated cells were present was estimated from reference gene primer amplification. Sequenced by immunoSEQ multiplex PCR; TCRdb stores in-frame clones only, minus some. The V and J calls and the clone size are those of that table, but D and trimming were determined from the DNA. This sample carries about half a million clones, approximately 85% of them seen once, and the ten largest clones take approximately 3%. The sequenced sample was peripheral blood. The TCR originated in a human donor in a cohort sampled during active COVID-19. V is TRBV18 and J is TRBJ2-2; possible D gene TRBD2, 5 bases. The chain's CDR3 is CASSPSGRTSGTGELFF. The CDR3, as DNA: TGTGCCAGCTCACCAAGCGGACGGACCTCGGGCACCGGGGAGCTGTTTTTT.